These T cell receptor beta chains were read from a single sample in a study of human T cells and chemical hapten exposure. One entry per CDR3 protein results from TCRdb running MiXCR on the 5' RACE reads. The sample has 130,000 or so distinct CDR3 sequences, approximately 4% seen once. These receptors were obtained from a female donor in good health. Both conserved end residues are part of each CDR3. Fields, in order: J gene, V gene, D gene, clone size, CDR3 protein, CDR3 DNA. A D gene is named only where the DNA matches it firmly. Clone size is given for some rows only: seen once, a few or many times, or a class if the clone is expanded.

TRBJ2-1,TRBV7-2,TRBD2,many,CASSSLAGGLHEQFF,TGTGCCAGCAGCTCGTTAGCGGGGGGGCTTCATGAGCAGTTCTTC
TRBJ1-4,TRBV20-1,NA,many,CSASPRSNEKLFF,TGCAGTGCTAGCCCTCGGAGTAATGAAAAACTGTTTTTT
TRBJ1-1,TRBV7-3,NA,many,CASSLTRGQKLEAFF,TGTGCCAGCAGCTTAACAAGAGGCCAGAAGCTTGAAGCTTTCTTT
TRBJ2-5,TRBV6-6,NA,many,CASSSTGQETQYF,TGTGCCAGCAGCTCCACAGGTCAAGAGACCCAGTACTTC
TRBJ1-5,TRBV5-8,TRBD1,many,CASSSRGLGNQPQHF,TGTGCCAGCAGCTCCAGGGGGCTAGGCAATCAGCCCCAGCATTTT
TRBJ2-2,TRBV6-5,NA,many,CASSYSGAAGELFF,TGTGCCAGCAGTTATTCTGGGGCGGCCGGGGAGCTGTTTTTT
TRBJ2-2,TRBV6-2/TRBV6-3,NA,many,CASSPRGELFF,TGTGCCAGCAGCCCTCGCGGGGAGCTGTTTTTT
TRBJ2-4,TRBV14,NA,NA,CASSQAYGNLKNIQYF,TGTGCCAGCAGCCAAGCATATGGGAACCTCAAAAACATTCAGTACTTC
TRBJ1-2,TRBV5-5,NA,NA,CASSFQGSRNYGYTF,TGTGCCAGCAGCTTTCAGGGTTCTCGTAACTATGGCTACACCTTC
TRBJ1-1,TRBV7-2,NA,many,CASSLRGGFGRGWEHTEAFF,TGTGCCAGCAGCTTACGAGGGGGATTCGGGCGGGGATGGGAACACACTGAAGCTTTCTTT
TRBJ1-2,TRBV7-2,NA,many,CASSQDRRPYGYTF,TGTGCCAGCAGCCAAGACAGGAGACCCTATGGCTACACCTTC
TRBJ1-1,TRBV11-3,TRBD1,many,CASSPGQGSTEAFF,TGTGCCAGCAGCCCTGGACAGGGAAGCACTGAAGCTTTCTTT
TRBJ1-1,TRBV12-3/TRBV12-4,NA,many,CASSLGMPNTEAFF,TGTGCCAGCAGTTTGGGTATGCCGAACACTGAAGCTTTCTTT
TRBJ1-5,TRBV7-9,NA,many,CASSLGDLGQPQHF,TGTGCCAGCAGCCTAGGGGATCTAGGTCAGCCCCAGCATTTT
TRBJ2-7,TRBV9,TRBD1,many,CASSVVPTGTGAVQYF,TGTGCCAGCAGCGTAGTGCCAACCGGGACAGGGGCCGTCCAGTACTTC
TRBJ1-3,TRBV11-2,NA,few,CASSASSRNTIYF,TGTGCCAGCAGCGCGTCAAGCCGAAACACCATATATTTT
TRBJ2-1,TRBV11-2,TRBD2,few,CASNSLGGDGYEQFF,TGTGCCAGCAACTCTCTGGGGGGGGATGGGTATGAGCAGTTCTTC
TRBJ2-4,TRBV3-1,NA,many,CASSLRQLIGAKNIQYF,TGTGCCAGCAGCCTCAGACAGCTAATTGGGGCCAAAAACATTCAGTACTTC
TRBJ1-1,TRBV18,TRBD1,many,CASSPAGQGTFAFF,TGTGCCAGCTCACCAGCGGGACAGGGAACTTTCGCTTTCTTT
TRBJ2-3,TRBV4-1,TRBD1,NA,CASSYRTGTDTDTQYF,TGCGCCAGCAGCTATCGGACAGGGACGGACACAGATACGCAGTATTTT
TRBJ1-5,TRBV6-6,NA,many,CASSTTHQPQHF,TGTGCCAGCAGTACCACGCATCAGCCCCAGCATTTT
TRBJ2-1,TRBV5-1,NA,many,CASSLDRVYNEQFF,TGCGCCAGCAGCTTGGACAGAGTATACAATGAGCAGTTCTTC
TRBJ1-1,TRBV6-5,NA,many,CASSYSFGLKNTEAFF,TGTGCCAGCAGTTACTCCTTCGGGCTTAAAAACACTGAAGCTTTCTTT
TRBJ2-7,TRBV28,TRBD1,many,CASSLSGGNEQYF,TGTGCCAGCAGTTTATCAGGGGGCAACGAGCAGTACTTC
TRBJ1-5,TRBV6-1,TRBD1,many,CASREGGTGGVQPQHF,TGTGCCAGCAGAGAGGGGGGGACAGGGGGCGTTCAGCCCCAGCATTTT
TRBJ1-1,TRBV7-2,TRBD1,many,CASSLAYLQGLFTEAFF,TGTGCCAGCAGCTTAGCTTACCTACAGGGGTTATTCACTGAAGCTTTCTTT
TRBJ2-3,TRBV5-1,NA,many,CASSLVSSVTSTDTQYF,TGCGCCAGCAGCTTGGTATCGTCAGTTACTAGCACAGATACGCAGTATTTT
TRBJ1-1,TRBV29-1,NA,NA,CSVGNRRNTEAFF,TGCAGCGTTGGCAACAGAAGGAACACTGAAGCTTTCTTT
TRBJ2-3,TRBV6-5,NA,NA,CASSYGGGPRRTQYF,TGTGCCAGCAGTTACGGGGGGGGGCCGAGACGTACGCAGTATTTT
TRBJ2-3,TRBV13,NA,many,CASSPAIPYSTDTQYF,TGTGCCAGCAGCCCTGCCATTCCATATAGCACAGATACGCAGTATTTT
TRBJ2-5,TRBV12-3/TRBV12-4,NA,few,CASSDEWAPHQYF,TGTGCCAGCAGTGACGAGTGGGCGCCCCACCAGTACTTC
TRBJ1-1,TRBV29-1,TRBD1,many,CSATGGSMNTEAFF,TGCAGCGCTACAGGGGGGAGCATGAACACTGAAGCTTTCTTT
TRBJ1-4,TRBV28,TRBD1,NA,CASSLPSGQDVGEKLFF,TGTGCCAGCAGTTTACCCTCTGGACAGGACGTTGGGGAAAAACTGTTTTTT
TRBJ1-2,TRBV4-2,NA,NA,CASSPTTRDYGYTF,TGTGCCAGCAGCCCTACTACGAGGGACTATGGCTACACCTTC
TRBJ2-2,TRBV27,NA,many,CASSLNGELFF,TGTGCCAGCAGTTTGAACGGGGAGCTGTTTTTT
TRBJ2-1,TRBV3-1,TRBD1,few,CASSLGTVKSNEQFF,TGTGCCAGCAGCCTCGGGACAGTGAAGTCCAATGAGCAGTTCTTC
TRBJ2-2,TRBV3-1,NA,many,CASSQDITGNTGELFF,TGTGCCAGCAGCCAAGATATAACAGGGAACACCGGGGAGCTGTTTTTT
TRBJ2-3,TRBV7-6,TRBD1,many,CASSSPRGISTDTQYF,TGTGCCAGCAGCTCCCCCAGGGGGATAAGCACAGATACGCAGTATTTT